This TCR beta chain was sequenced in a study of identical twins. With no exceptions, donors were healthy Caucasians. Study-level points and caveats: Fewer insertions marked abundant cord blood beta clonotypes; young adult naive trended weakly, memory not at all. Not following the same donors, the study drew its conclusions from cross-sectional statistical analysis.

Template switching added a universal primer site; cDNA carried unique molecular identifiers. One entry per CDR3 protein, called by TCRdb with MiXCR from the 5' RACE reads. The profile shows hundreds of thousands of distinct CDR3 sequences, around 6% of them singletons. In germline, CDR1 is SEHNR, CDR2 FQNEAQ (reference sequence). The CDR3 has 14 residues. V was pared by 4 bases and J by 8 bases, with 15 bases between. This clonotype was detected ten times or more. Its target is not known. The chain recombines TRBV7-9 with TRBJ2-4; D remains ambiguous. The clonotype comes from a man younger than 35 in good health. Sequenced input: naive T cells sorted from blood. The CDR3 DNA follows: TGTGCCAGCAGCTCCCAGACACGAGAGGACATTCAGTACTTC. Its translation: CASSSQTREDIQYF.